Each of the 3 T cell receptor beta chains below was sequenced from the same sample in a study of blood T cell repertoires in COVID-19. Produced via immunoSEQ multiplex PCR; TCRdb's table is partial and in-frame only. The table has about 120,000 clones, roughly 91% seen once. Material: peripheral blood. The receptors stem from a human donor with acute or convalescent COVID-19. The donor label of this sample is uncertain.

The chain links TRBV7-2 to TRBJ2-1, with a tentative D call TRBD2 (6 bases). The CDR3 is made up of 18 amino acids. V lost 1 base, J lost 1 base, and 17 bases lay in between. Looked up from germline, CDR1 is SGHTA and CDR2 is FQGNSA. CDR3 region: CASSLEGGASGSYNEQFF. In DNA, the CDR3 is TGTGCCAGCAGCTTAGAAGGCGGGGCCTCCGGGTCCTACAATGAGCAGTTCTTC.

The chain recombines TRBV4-3 with TRBJ2-6; D may be TRBD2 (6 bases). With 5 bases removed from V and 2 bases from J, the gap between germline ends came to 16 bases. The CDR3 has 17 residues. CDR1 and CDR2 from the germline V gene are LGHNA and YSLEER. The DNA of the CDR3 is TGCGCCAGCAGCTTTTCAGGAGGGTTGACTGGGGCCAACGTCCTGACTTTC. It is translated as CASSFSGGLTGANVLTF.

V gene TRBV11-3 combines with J gene TRBJ2-3, with 12 bases aligning to TRBD1. CDR1 is SGHNT, CDR2 YENEEA, per germline. V shed 5 bases, J shed 6 bases, and the junction held 12 bases outside the gene matches. There are 17 residues in the CDR3. CDR3: CASSPRSGQGASDTQYF. CDR3 sequence (DNA): TGTGCCAGCAGCCCTCGGTCGGGACAGGGGGCATCCGATACGCAGTATTTT.